This TCR beta chain originates from a study of cytomegalovirus exposure and HLA in healthy donors (dated 2017 in TCRdb). For the study in its entirety: According to an earlier analysis of around 600 of the donors, some 170 million T cells yielded 117 million unique TCR beta sequences and about 300 Gb of sequence data. About 280 gigabases of sequencing data and approximately 85 million unique TCR sequences were included in an early release covering 550 to 800 HLA-typed donors. Among the roughly 400 genotyped donors, approximately 77% belonged to the genetic ancestry cluster associated with self-reported Caucasian donors. The study was designed to test whether signatures of past pathogen exposure could be identified by cataloging public T cell receptors. Using immunosequencing, the study profiled T cell repertoires from 500 to 800 subjects and related those repertoires to cytomegalovirus serostatus. In addition to the first cohort of 500 to 850 subjects, a separate validation cohort of under 150 different subjects was used. The study combined high-throughput TCR immunosequencing, statistical association of individual TCRs with disease status, and machine learning to predict cytomegalovirus infection status. A later analysis re-analyzed previously published TCR beta repertoires from approximately 700 donors and added high-resolution HLA genotyping to study TCR occurrence patterns. In the later analysis, no new phenotypic data were used to find candidate immune exposures; instead, reliance was placed on TCR beta sequences and their occurrence across donors. An earlier analysis of approximately 640 of the donors applied high-throughput TCR beta sequencing to assess whether each TCR beta V gene segment acted as functional or pseudogenic. Donor age, sex, ethnicity and CMV serostatus were compiled alongside the repertoire data. Genome-wide SNP genotypes for about 55% of the roughly 670 donors were used in a later genetic analysis, which treated that subset as a discovery cohort. Every repertoire in the discovery cohort had been generated on one and the same sequencing platform. Class I and class II HLA loci were covered by the typing at four-digit resolution. Typing coverage differed by locus: A, B, C, DRB1 and DQB1 were typed in about 629-630 donors, DQA1 in 500 to 550, DPA1 in 606, and DPB1 in about 450. Roughly 5 DR-DQ haplotypes were handled as single units for association and clustering because linkage in the cohort was strong. Among 398 genotyped donors of the cohort, an average of about 240,000 unique TCR beta nucleotide sequences were sequenced per donor, 15% to 20% of them non-productive. Findings and caveats that apply to the study as a whole: According to a later genetic analysis, donors in an Asian-associated ancestry cluster had fewer N-insertions in productive TCRs than the approximately 690-donor mean. Across donors, most TCR sequences were observed very rarely, whereas some public TCRs were present in many individuals. A further reported finding was that TCR beta sequences accurately predicted the HLA-A and HLA-B alleles for most subjects in the first cohort. According to a later analysis, TCR association rates differed among HLA loci, with DRB1 alleles showing the most associated TCRs and HLA-C alleles showing the fewest. In an earlier analysis of 587 of the donors, most TCR beta V segments appeared in productive rearrangements about 87% or about 30% of the time, broadly matching IMGT annotations. The study gave a list of under 200 TCR beta chains associated with cytomegalovirus. Specific HLA alleles were associated with 15,000 to 20,000 TCR beta sequences at a false discovery rate of 0.05 in a later analysis. Strong co-occurrence of HLA alleles, especially DR and DQ, made assigning TCR associations to individual alleles difficult. Because HLA typing was missing for some donors at each locus, association tests included only the typed subset. Correlated functional status among segregating V segments might reflect linkage disequilibrium, but an unknown experimental factor could not be ruled out. According to a later analysis, parvovirus B19, influenza, CMV and Epstein-Barr virus appeared linked to several top co-occurrence clusters. In a later analysis, most CMV-associated TCR beta chains were found to appear HLA-restricted, with HLA associations seemingly driven largely by CMV exposure. The presence/absence analyses assumed that sequencing depth was roughly uniform across donors, and that assumption may not be true. CMV serostatus was the only immune exposure information available for the cohort. The classifier was reported to diagnose cytomegalovirus status with high specificity and sensitivity in both the original and validation cohorts. The earlier analysis of around 600 of the donors excluded approximately 17 rarely observed V segments, including chromosome 9 orphons, because counts were too low. A later genetic analysis associated a missense DCLRE1C variant with V-gene and J-gene trimming of TCR beta chains, and an independent cohort replicated the association. Compared with equally common non-associated chains, HLA-associated TCR beta chains in a later analysis were more clonally expanded and had lower generation probabilities. The authors suggested that the approach could potentially be extended to other disease states and immunological phenotypes. The sequencing pipeline was judged likely to have produced a cluster of highly shared sequence variants as a technical artifact. A few of the identified cytomegalovirus-associated TCR beta chains were confirmed in vitro to be specific for cytomegalovirus antigens. The cohort was sequenced for TCR beta chains only, and without alpha or paired-chain data the features that could be detected were limited.

The cohort comprised some 680 healthy bone marrow donors. At the time of sampling, every cohort member was nominally healthy, though immune exposures that went unrecorded were likely present. The donor was CMV seronegative and was included in the group of hundreds of seronegative cohort members. Each donor provided a peripheral blood sample, and peripheral blood mononuclear cells were used for TCR beta sequencing. The Qiagen DNeasy Blood Extraction Kit was used to extract genomic DNA from the blood cell samples. About this clone itself: It lacks a known antigen. The input lacks base qualities; no much larger clone sits a single base away.

Library construction relied on the immunoSEQ multiplex PCR assay. The multiplex PCR relied on a mix of 60 forward primers for TCR Vbeta segments and 13 reverse primers for TCR Jbeta segments. The CDR3 region of rearranged TCR beta genes was amplified from genomic DNA by a multiplex PCR assay. On the Illumina HiSeq System, the amplified TCR beta libraries were sequenced as 87-base-pair reads. Per the source publication's procedure: Across the 600 to 700 repertoires, a later analysis counted 60 million to 90 million unique TCR beta chains, around 11 million of which were shared by at least two donors. Raw reads were error-corrected and collapsed into unique sequences by a nearest-neighbor algorithm in which closely related sequences were merged to remove PCR and sequencing errors. V, D and J gene segments were assigned by aligning CDR3 sequences to IMGT reference sequences. For a sequence to be retained, a match of at least six nucleotides was required to both a V gene segment and a J gene segment. A rearrangement counted as productive if the CDR3 had no stop codons and remained in frame with V and J, and every other rearrangement counted as non-productive. Following IMGT convention, CDR3 was defined as the stretch from the second conserved V-encoded cysteine up to the conserved J-encoded phenylalanine. In an earlier analysis of some 550 of the donors, sequences lacking an unambiguous match to a single V gene segment were excluded. In an earlier analysis of a few hundred of the donors, V segments were called functional above 56.7% productive rearrangements and were called segregating when the between-donor standard deviation exceeded 5%. To diagnose cytomegalovirus status from the catalog of TCR beta chain sequences, a statistical classification framework was built. A later analysis assigned V and J genes by comparing TCR nucleotide sequences with IMGT/GENE-DB human TR gene sequences. Using the TCRdist pipeline, a later analysis assigned CDR3 sequences along with most-parsimonious VDJ recombination scenarios. A later analysis defined each TCR beta chain by its CDR3 amino acid sequence plus V-gene family, and excluded reads lacking a unique V-gene family. A later analysis removed over 500 highly shared, low-generation-probability nucleotide sequences to deal with suspected cross-contamination and a sequencing artifact. In a later analysis, a clonal expansion index was calculated for each public chain from normalized within-repertoire ranks of inferred template counts. Generation probabilities in a later analysis came from a VDJ recombination model fitted to out-of-frame rearrangements, and those results were checked against IGoR. In a later analysis, hypergeometric tests were used to score TCR-TCR, TCR-HLA and TCR-CMV co-occurrence, with a repertoire-size bias correction applied to TCR pairs. False discovery rates were estimated in a later analysis by permuting HLA or CMV assignments 20 times. In a later analysis, co-occurring TCRs were grouped using DBSCAN, with TCRdist sequence similarity added in when clustering inside HLA-allele-positive subsets. Repertoires with fewer than 30,000 or more than 120,000 public chains, plus five repertoires with anomalous nucleotide sharing, were excluded from co-occurrence clustering. TCRdb retrieved this table from immuneACCESS and kept in-frame rearrangements only. Not all clones are present; in checked studies, unresolved V genes account for under half, and no reason is known for the remainder. V and J calls plus clone size are reproduced from that table; the DNA served to infer D and trimming. This sample comprises roughly 140,000 clones, roughly 80% of them detected only once. Of the sample, approximately 5.1% falls within the top ten clones.

The sequencing sample was made of PBMCs. The receptor comes from a male donor in good health and CMV-seronegative.

The DNA sequence is given as TGTGCCAGCAGCGATTACAGGGGCCTCCCTGAAGCTTTCTTT. It translates as CASSDYRGLPEAFF. This receptor chain uses TRBV6-1 and TRBJ1-1; 7 junctional bases match TRBD1. Trimming removed 6 bases from V and 6 bases from J; the gene matches leave 10 bases unexplained. From a lookup of the germline V gene, CDR1 and CDR2 are MNHNS and SASEGT. The CDR3 runs 14 amino acids, cysteine and phenylalanine included. Only the CDR3 region is kept as DNA, spanning 42 bases read in frame from base 1.